These 12 T cell receptor beta chains were all obtained from the same sample, sequenced in a study of T cell responses to AZD1222 COVID-19 vaccine. TCRdb's table, derived via immunoSEQ multiplex PCR, lists solely in-frame clones and lacks some. The sample holds around 130,000 clones; over 85% are singletons and the top ten take more than 0.95%. The material sequenced was peripheral blood, taken 28 days after the second AZD1222 dose. Receptors were obtained from an adult who received the AZD1222 COVID-19 vaccine.

The chain is built from TRBV5-1 and TRBJ1-5; perhaps TRBD1 as D (5 bases). This CDR3 contains 15 residues. With 3 bases removed from V and 1 base from J, the gap between germline ends came to 11 bases. Germline values: CDR1 SGHRS, CDR2 YFSETQ. This CDR3 is CASSSGAGSNQPQHF. For the CDR3, the DNA is TGCGCCAGCAGCTCTGGGGCTGGCAGCAATCAGCCCCAGCATTTT.

The rearrangement uses TRBV7-3 and TRBJ2-1, with TRBD1 matching over 9 bases. The CDR3 contains 15 residues. The germline CDR1 and CDR2 sequences are SGHTA and FQGTGA. The V gene end was trimmed by 4 bases and the J gene end by 2 bases; junction bases not matched to a gene: 3. CDR3 protein: CASSSTGGAYNEQFF. In nucleotides, the CDR3 is TGTGCCAGCAGCTCAACAGGGGGCGCCTACAATGAGCAGTTCTTC.

V gene TRBV4-2 combines with J gene TRBJ1-5, with TRBD1 matching over 8 bases. V lost 2 bases, J lost 2 bases, and 8 bases stayed unmatched. The CDR3 has 17 amino acids. Germline V lookup: CDR1 LGHNA, CDR2 YNFKEQ. The CDR3 DNA sequence: TGTGCCAGCAGCCAAACCCAAGGACAGGGTGGCAATCAGCCCCAGCATTTT. Translation: CASSQTQGQGGNQPQHF.

The chain recombines TRBV18 with TRBJ2-7; D is possibly TRBD2 (7 bases). The CDR3 runs 13 residues. Per germline, CDR1 KGHSH and CDR2 LQKENI. Trimming took off 8 bases at V and 3 bases at J, with 14 bases between the two ends. In nucleotides, the CDR3 is TGTGCCAGCCTAGGGGGGGCCAGCTACGAGCAGTACTTC. It is translated as CASLGGASYEQYF.

The gene calls are TRBV10-1 and TRBJ1-4, with D possibly matching TRBD1 (6 bases). Germline V gene data show CDR1 as WNHNN and CDR2 as SYGVQD (reference sequence). The CDR3 runs to 13 residues. The V gene lost 9 bases and the J gene lost 4 bases, with 12 bases spanning the gap. The CDR3 bases are TGCGCCAGAGGGGGGCTGGATAATGAAAAACTGTTTTTT. Amino acid sequence: CARGGLDNEKLFF.

This CDR3 reads CASSESVIGTGELFF. In DNA, the CDR3 is TGTGCCAGCAGTGAATCTGTCATCGGCACCGGGGAGCTGTTTTTT. The gene calls are TRBV6-1 and TRBJ2-2; D unresolved. CDR1 and CDR2 (germline): MNHNS, SASEGT. The CDR3 is made up of 15 amino acids. V lost 2 bases, J lost 4 bases, and 11 bases lay in between.

V usage is TRBV30 and J usage is TRBJ1-2; D remains ambiguous. Germline lookup yields CDR1 GTSNPN and CDR2 SVGIG (reference sequence). This CDR3 comprises 10 residues. Trimming removed 5 bases from V and 10 bases from J, with 11 bases in between. This CDR3 reads CAWAHKHYTF. CDR3 DNA sequence: TGTGCCTGGGCTCACAAACACTACACCTTC.

The chain recombines TRBV18 with TRBJ2-5, with unresolved D. CDR1 and CDR2 (germline): KGHSH, LQKENI. The CDR3 contains 15 residues. Between the trimmed V and J ends, which lost 5 bases and 0 bases, there was a span of 13 bases. This chain's CDR3 is CASSFQTAYQETQYF. CDR3 bases: TGTGCCAGCTCATTTCAGACGGCGTACCAAGAGACCCAGTACTTC.

V usage is TRBV3-1 (or the pseudogene TRBV3-2) and J usage is TRBJ2-7; 9 positions match TRBD1. The CDR3 is made up of 15 amino acids. The V segment lost 1 base and the J segment 6 bases; nucleotides outside the gene matches: 7. Germline CDR1 and CDR2: LGHDT and YNNKEL (reference sequence). The CDR3 nucleotides are TGTGCCAGCAGCCAAGCCGGGACAGGGTTGAGCGAGCAGTACTTC. Protein: CASSQAGTGLSEQYF.

The CDR3 loop is CASTETGGTGELFF. Here the CDR3 DNA reads TGTGCCAGCACCGAAACAGGGGGGACCGGGGAGCTGTTTTTT. The chain joins TRBV7-8 to TRBJ2-2; 8 bases line up with TRBD1. Germline CDR1 and CDR2: SGHVS and FQNEAQ. V shed 7 bases, J shed 5 bases, and the junction held 6 bases outside the gene matches. There are 14 residues in the CDR3.

This clone was recorded only once. The chain links TRBV6-5 to TRBJ1-5; 10 bases fit TRBD1. The CDR3 spans 14 residues. The V gene end was trimmed by 5 bases and the J gene end by 5 bases; junction bases not matched to a gene: 3. Germline loops: CDR1 MNHEY, CDR2 SVGAGI. DNA of the CDR3: TGTGCCAGCAGTCCGGACAGGGGGTATCAGCCCCAGCATTTT. Protein: CASSPDRGYQPQHF.

This sequence joins TRBV14 and TRBJ2-2, with TRBD1 matching over 10 bases. Losses at the gene ends were 5 bases for V and 9 bases for J; bases not matched to a gene: 6. The length of the CDR3 is 14 residues. Germline V gene data show CDR1 as SGHDN and CDR2 as FVKESK. CDR3 sequence: CASSVTGGLRELFF. CDR3 coding DNA: TGTGCCAGCAGCGTGACAGGGGGCCTTAGGGAGCTGTTTTTT. Full variable domain (remainder filled in from reference TRBV14 and TRBJ2-2): EAGVTQFPSHSVIEKGQTVTLRCDPISGHDNLYWYRRVMGKEIKFLLHFVKESKQDESGMPNNRFLAERTGGTYSTLKVQPAELEDSGVYFCASSVTGGLRELFFGEGSRLTVL.